What follows is one TCR beta chain and its context. The antigen is unknown. This sample was included in a study of monozygotic twins with inflammatory bowel disease. The CDR3 loop spans 13 amino acids. From germline, CDR1 is KGHSH and CDR2 LQKENI. The study, taken as a whole, reports: Concordance status among twins (concordant versus discordant) showed no link to repertoire similarity, possibly from limited power. IBD patients, compared with healthy twins, shared fewer clonotypes with others (especially with disease activity).

Each UMI harboured a 6-nucleotide sample barcode and was appended via template switching. Two nested PCRs, of around 15 and 10 cycles, processed TCRalpha and TCRbeta cDNA. Reanalyzing the 5' RACE reads, TCRdb keeps one entry per CDR3 protein, without DNA. The sample's table shows approximately 400,000 distinct CDR3 sequences. V usage is TRBV18 and J usage is TRBJ1-1; TCRdb's assignment of TRBD1 cannot be checked, as there is no DNA. Sequenced input: blood. The TCR comes from a human donor with ulcerative colitis or Crohn's disease, or a healthy co-twin of an affected twin (not recorded which). CDR3 sequence: CASSAGHEQGAFF. Complete variable domain (other parts from reference TRBV18 and TRBJ1-1): NAGVMQNPRHLVRRRGQEARLRCSPMKGHSHVYWYRQLPEEGLKFMVYLQKENIIDESGMPKERFSAEFPKEGPSILRIQQVVRGDSAAYFCASSAGHEQGAFFGQGTRLTVV.